This entry lists 14 T cell receptor beta chains sequenced from one sample in a study of cytomegalovirus exposure and HLA in healthy donors (dated 2017 in TCRdb). The library was obtained by the immunoSEQ multiplex PCR assay. A mixture of 60 forward primers for TCR Vbeta segments and 13 reverse primers for TCR Jbeta segments was used in the multiplex PCR. What TCRdb holds here is the immuneACCESS table cut down to in-frame rearrangements. Part of the clones is not present; checked against another copy, under half of the missing clones reflect an unresolved V gene, and the others are unexplained. The sample table shows 200,000 to 250,000 clones, and about 78% are seen once. Approximately 3% of the sample lies in the top ten. The sample comprised PBMCs. The receptors were sampled from a woman aged 30 to 39 in good health and CMV-seronegative.

This chain uses TRBV9 with TRBJ1-5; 8 bases agree with TRBD1. The CDR3 runs 15 residues. Germline CDR1 reads SGDLS; CDR2 reads YYNGEE. V lost 5 bases, J lost 4 bases, and 8 bases stayed unmatched. The CDR3 sequence is CASSPDRGINQPQHF. The CDR3 bases are TGTGCCAGCAGTCCAGACAGGGGAATTAATCAGCCCCAGCATTTT.

V is TRBV4-2 and J is TRBJ2-1; no firm D call. Per the germline V gene, CDR1 is LGHNA and CDR2 is YNFKEQ. The V end lost 2 bases, the J end lost 3 bases, and 5 bases lay between the germline ends. The CDR3 length is 13 residues. As DNA, the CDR3 is TGTGCCAGCAGCCAATCCCACTACAATGAGCAGTTCTTC. Its translation: CASSQSHYNEQFF.

The CDR3 region is CASSGRQGVWDTQYF. CDR3 in DNA: TGTGCCAGCAGCGGAAGACAGGGCGTTTGGGATACGCAGTATTTT. The chain has TRBV5-5 and TRBJ2-3; 7 bases map to TRBD1. The length of the CDR3 is 15 residues. V was clipped by 4 bases and J by 6 bases; unmatched bases: 11. Germline loops: CDR1 SGHKS, CDR2 YYEKEE (reference sequence).

This sequence joins TRBV15 and TRBJ1-4; 11 bases agree with TRBD1. The length of the CDR3 is 14 residues. The germline CDR1 and CDR2 sequences are LNHNV and YYDKDF (reference sequence). The V gene end was trimmed by 4 bases and the J gene end by 10 bases; junction bases not matched to a gene: 5. The CDR3 DNA follows: TGTGCCACCAGCACAGGGACAGGGGGGGGAAAACTGTTTTTT. Translation: CATSTGTGGGKLFF.

The chain joins TRBV11-2 to TRBJ2-7; perhaps TRBD1 as D (6 bases). Trimming left V 2 bases short and J 0 bases short, with 14 bases between. CDR1 and CDR2 (germline): SGHAT, FQNNGV. The CDR3 extends over 16 amino acids. In DNA form, the CDR3 reads TGTGCCAGCAGCTTAAGTACCCCCAGGGGCTCCTACGAGCAGTACTTC. Encoded protein: CASSLSTPRGSYEQYF.

CDR3 bases: TGTGCCAGCAGCAACCCCGGGACAACGAACACCGGGGAGCTGTTTTTT. Protein product: CASSNPGTTNTGELFF. J is TRBJ2-2 and V is TRBV11-3, with D possibly matching TRBD1 (6 bases). Trimming took 5 bases from V and 0 from J, leaving 13 bases between them. Looked up from germline, CDR1 is SGHNT and CDR2 is YENEEA. The CDR3 is made up of 16 amino acids.

The chain links TRBV2 to TRBJ2-7, with 8 bases lining up with TRBD2. V was clipped by 5 bases and J by 2 bases; unmatched bases: 5. The length of the CDR3 is 14 residues. Germline CDR1 SNHLY, CDR2 FYNNEI. The CDR3 sequence: CASSPREDPYEQYF. In DNA, the CDR3 is TGTGCCAGCAGTCCGCGGGAGGACCCCTACGAGCAGTACTTC. Supplemented by reference TRBV2 and TRBJ2-7, the full variable domain reads EPEVTQTPSHQVTQMGQEVILRCVPISNHLYFYWYRQILGQKVEFLVSFYNNEISEKSEIFDDQFSVERPDGSNFTLKIRSTKLEDSAMYFCASSPREDPYEQYFGPGTRLTVT.

This clone was seen only a few times. The V gene is TRBV1, the J gene TRBJ1-4. TRBV1 is designated a pseudogene. CDR3 size: 11 residues. DNA for the CDR3: TGCACCAGCAGCCATCTCGGGGGAATGTTTTTT. Its translation is CTSSHLGGMFF.

The chain combines TRBV5-1 with TRBJ2-5, with 8 bases lining up with TRBD2. This CDR3 region has 13 residues. CDR1 SGHRS and CDR2 YFSETQ come from the germline V gene. V shed 0 bases, J shed 7 bases, and the junction held 2 bases outside the gene matches. The CDR3 is CASSLDGGGTQYF. The CDR3 nucleotides read TGCGCCAGCAGCTTGGACGGGGGGGGGACCCAGTACTTC.

The genes are TRBV2 and TRBJ1-4; tentative D call: TRBD1 (5 bases). The V end lost 2 bases, the J end lost 3 bases, and 7 bases lay between the germline ends. CDR1 is SNHLY and CDR2 is FYNNEI in the germline V gene. The CDR3 totals 14 residues. The CDR3 loop is CASSEIGANEKLFF. CDR3 nucleotide sequence: TGTGCCAGCAGTGAAATAGGGGCTAATGAAAAACTGTTTTTT.

The V gene is TRBV7-2, the J gene TRBJ2-3; TRBD2 matches 9 bases. The CDR3 sequence is 15 residues long. Trimming took 2 bases from V and 5 from J; bases not matched to a gene: 5. Germline V CDR1 and CDR2: SGHTA, FQGNSA. The CDR3 loop reads CASSLWAGGRDTQYF. The CDR3 DNA sequence: TGTGCCAGCAGCTTATGGGCGGGAGGGCGAGATACGCAGTATTTT. Full variable domain (missing parts from reference TRBV7-2 and TRBJ2-3): GAGVSQSPSNKVTEKGKDVELRCDPISGHTALYWYRQSLGQGLEFLIYFQGNSAPDKSGLPSDRFSAERTGGSVSTLTIQRTQQEDSAVYLCASSLWAGGRDTQYFGPGTRLTVL.

Comments on this clone: The germline gene is not matched at one end of the junction; a read error may be the cause. V and J are TRBV28 and TRBJ1-2; D unclear. CDR3 length: 15 residues. Germline CDR1 and CDR2: MDHEN and SYDVKM. The CDR3 DNA reads TGTGCCAGCAGTTTATCGGCGGAACTCAACTATGGCTACCCCTTC. It specifies CASSLSAELNYGYPF.

This clone was picked up one time. V gene TRBV2 combines with J gene TRBJ1-5; D gene unclear. V was trimmed by 6 bases and J by 6 bases, leaving 6 bases between them. This CDR3 comprises 11 residues. Germline V gene lookup returns CDR1 SNHLY and CDR2 FYNNEI. As DNA, the CDR3 is TGTGCCAGCAGGGTCAGTCAGCCCCAGCATTTT. Translated: CASRVSQPQHF. Supplemented by reference TRBV2 and TRBJ1-5, the full variable domain reads EPEVTQTPSHQVTQMGQEVILRCVPISNHLYFYWYRQILGQKVEFLVSFYNNEISEKSEIFDDQFSVERPDGSNFTLKIRSTKLEDSAMYFCASRVSQPQHFGDGTRLSIL.

The chain carries TRBV30 and TRBJ2-1; 13 bases match TRBD2. V was clipped by 4 bases and J by 8 bases; unmatched bases: 8. The germline V gene has CDR1 GTSNPN and CDR2 SVGIG (reference sequence). The CDR3 length is 15 residues. The CDR3 loop reads CAWNKLAGGRYEQFF. In DNA, the CDR3 is TGTGCCTGGAATAAACTAGCGGGAGGGCGGTATGAGCAGTTCTTC.